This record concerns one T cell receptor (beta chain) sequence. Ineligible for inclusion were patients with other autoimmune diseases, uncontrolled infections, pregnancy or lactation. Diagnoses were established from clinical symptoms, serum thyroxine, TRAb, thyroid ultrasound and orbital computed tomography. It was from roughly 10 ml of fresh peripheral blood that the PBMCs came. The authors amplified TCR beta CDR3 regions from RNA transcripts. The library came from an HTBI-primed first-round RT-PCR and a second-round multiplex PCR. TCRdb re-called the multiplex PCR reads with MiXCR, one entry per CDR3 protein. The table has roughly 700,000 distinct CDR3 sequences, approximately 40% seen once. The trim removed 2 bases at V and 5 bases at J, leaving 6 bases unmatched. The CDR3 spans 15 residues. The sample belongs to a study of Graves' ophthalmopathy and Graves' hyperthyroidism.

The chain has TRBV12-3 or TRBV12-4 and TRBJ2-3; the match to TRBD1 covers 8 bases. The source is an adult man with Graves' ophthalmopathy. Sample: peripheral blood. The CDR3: CASSLSRGRVDTQYF. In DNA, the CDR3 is TGTGCCAGCAGTTTAAGCAGGGGGCGCGTAGATACGCAGTATTTT.